This T cell receptor beta chain emerged from a study of post-analysis software for immune sequencing data. At the level of the study: Disease trajectories encompassed relapsing-remitting, secondary progressive and progressive-relapsing multiple sclerosis. General observations from the study: Patients carried five TRBV segments more frequently than controls did, and TRBV5-6, TRBV5-1 and TRBV20-1 were among them. A significant reduction in normalized Chao1 diversity was observed in multiple sclerosis patients versus controls.

The CDR3 loop spans 13 amino acids. Trimming left V 0 bases short and J 4 bases short, with 7 bases between. Germline CDR1 LNHNV, CDR2 YYDKDF (reference sequence). The authors incorporated unique molecular identifiers into the TCR beta cDNA libraries. Each batch of roughly 1 to 10 million T cells produced a few hundred thousand cDNA molecules. TCRdb ran MiXCR on the PCR reads and lists one entry per CDR3 protein. Altogether fewer than 850,000 distinct CDR3 sequences are present, roughly 46% being singletons, with the ten largest covering approximately 5%. The table lists this clonotype with a few counts. Its specificity is not known.

Sequenced material: blood. The receptor's source is a girl aged 10 to 17 with multiple sclerosis. The chain combines TRBV15 with TRBJ2-7; D call uncertain. The CDR3: CATSRDSRYEQYF. CDR3 in DNA: TGTGCCACCAGCAGAGATTCTCGGTACGAGCAGTACTTC.